This entry lists 19 T cell receptor beta chains sequenced from one sample in a study of blood T cell repertoires in COVID-19. Here immunoSEQ multiplex PCR was the method, and the copy in TCRdb shows in-frame clones only, minus some. The repertoire has 200,000 to 250,000 clones, 88% of them found once; the top ten carry around 1.6%. Sample: peripheral blood. The receptor source for this set is a man between 18 and 35 years old with active or convalescent COVID-19.

This sequence joins TRBV19 and TRBJ2-3; 8 bases are shared with TRBD1. This CDR3 is built from 16 residues. Trimming took 5 bases from V and 4 from J; bases not matched to a gene: 11. Germline lookup yields CDR1 LNHDA and CDR2 SQIVND (reference sequence). CDR3: CASSGWTGSLPDTQYF. The DNA of the CDR3 is TGTGCCAGTAGTGGGTGGACAGGGAGTCTCCCAGATACGCAGTATTTT.

The table lists this clone with a count of one. The chain combines TRBV24-1 with TRBJ2-5; the match to TRBD1 covers 9 bases. The CDR3 contains 15 residues. V lost 3 bases to trimming and J lost 3 bases; unmatched junction nucleotides: 4. Germline-derived CDR1 and CDR2 are KGHDR and SFDVKD. The CDR3 bases are TGTGCCACCAGTGATCCGGGACAGGGTGAAGAGACCCAGTACTTC. It translates to CATSDPGQGEETQYF.

V is TRBV5-1 and J is TRBJ2-1; TRBD2 aligns across 10 bases. The J segment lost 5 bases and the V segment lost 1 base, leaving 9 bases of the junction unmatched. The CDR3 sequence is 17 residues long. Germline assignment: CDR1 SGHRS and CDR2 YFSETQ. CDR3 protein: CASSLRSSGRGNNEQFF. CDR3 bases: TGCGCCAGCAGCTTGCGCTCTAGCGGGAGAGGGAACAATGAGCAGTTCTTC.

V usage is TRBV20-1 and J usage is TRBJ1-4, with TRBD1 matching over 8 bases. The germline gives CDR1 DFQATT, CDR2 SNEGSKA (reference sequence). J lost 2 bases, V lost 3 bases, and 14 bases had no gene match. CDR3 size: 18 residues. The CDR3 sequence: CSASSGRGRGGTNEKLFF. The DNA of the CDR3 is TGCAGTGCTAGTTCCGGCAGGGGGCGAGGTGGTACTAATGAAAAACTGTTTTTT.

This rearrangement joins TRBV18 to TRBJ2-1; D ambiguous. With 2 bases removed from V and 9 bases from J, the gap between germline ends came to 8 bases. The CDR3 has 12 residues. The germline gives CDR1 KGHSH, CDR2 LQKENI. The CDR3 bases are TGTGCCAGCTCACCATCAGGTCCTGAGCAGTTCTTC. The encoded protein is CASSPSGPEQFF.

The chain employs TRBV3-1 (or the pseudogene TRBV3-2) and TRBJ1-4; 12 nucleotides agree with TRBD1. CDR1 LGHDT and CDR2 YNNKEL come from the germline V gene (reference sequence). The CDR3 contains 17 residues. Trimming removed 8 bases from V and 3 bases from J; junction bases left unmatched: 10. CDR3 region: CASGDTGQGAANEKLFF. The CDR3 DNA follows: TGTGCCAGCGGAGACACGGGACAGGGGGCAGCTAATGAAAAACTGTTTTTT.

V gene TRBV19 combines with J gene TRBJ2-2; TRBD1 matches at 9 bases. The CDR3 has 17 residues. Germline V gives CDR1 LNHDA, CDR2 SQIVND (reference sequence). Trimming cost V 5 bases and J 3 bases; bases outside gene matches: 10. The CDR3 spells CASSSLARTGDTGELFF. CDR3 in DNA: TGTGCCAGTAGTTCCCTCGCTCGGACAGGGGACACCGGGGAGCTGTTTTTT.

The V gene is TRBV9, the J gene TRBJ2-3; D gene unclear. V lost 3 bases to trimming and J lost 0 bases, with 14 bases between them. This CDR3 spans 16 amino acids. Germline CDR1 and CDR2: SGDLS and YYNGEE. CDR3 loop: CASSADIIPSTDTQYF. The CDR3 nucleotides read TGTGCCAGCAGCGCCGACATTATACCTAGCACAGATACGCAGTATTTT.

The rearrangement links TRBV21-1 to TRBJ1-3. TRBV21-1 is assigned pseudogene status. The CDR3 totals 17 residues. Here the CDR3 reads CARPPEQGGFSGNTIYF. DNA of the CDR3: TGTGCCAGACCGCCGGAGCAGGGAGGATTCTCTGGAAACACCATATATTTT.

The chain combines TRBV28 with TRBJ1-1; TRBD1 matches 9 bases. Germline V gene data show CDR1 as MDHEN and CDR2 as SYDVKM. This CDR3 is 16 amino acids long. With V trimmed by 6 bases and J by 1 base, 9 bases remained unmatched. The CDR3, as DNA: TGTGCCAGCAGGGACCCCGGGACAGGGCCGAACACTGAAGCTTTCTTT. Its protein is CASRDPGTGPNTEAFF.

This chain links TRBV18 with TRBJ2-1, with a weak D call TRBD1 (6 bases). Germline V gene lookup returns CDR1 KGHSH and CDR2 LQKENI. V lost 6 bases, J lost 3 bases, and 21 bases lay in between. The length of the CDR3 is 17 residues. The DNA of the CDR3 is TGTGCCAGCTCCTCCATCGATGGGGGCGCGGGCTACAATGAGCAGTTCTTC. As protein: CASSSIDGGAGYNEQFF.

The chain recombines TRBV7-6 with TRBJ2-2, with D possibly matching TRBD2 (6 bases). The germline gives CDR1 SGHVS, CDR2 FNYEAQ. Trimming removed 0 bases at V and 3 bases at J, with 14 bases between. The CDR3 runs 17 residues. The CDR3 region is CASSLAGRWGDTGELFF. DNA of the CDR3: TGTGCCAGCAGCTTAGCTGGCCGTTGGGGGGACACCGGGGAGCTGTTTTTT.

This clone has only a few counts. The gene calls are TRBV9 and TRBJ2-2, with 8 bases aligning to TRBD2. V was clipped by 0 bases and J by 4 bases; unmatched bases: 5. The CDR3 sequence is 16 residues long. Germline V gives CDR1 SGDLS, CDR2 YYNGEE. The CDR3 protein is CASSVVPAGGTGELFF. Written as DNA, the CDR3 is TGTGCCAGCAGCGTAGTCCCCGCGGGAGGCACCGGGGAGCTGTTTTTT.

The genes are TRBV13 and TRBJ2-2; 12 nucleotides agree with TRBD2. The germline V gene encodes CDR1 PRHDT and CDR2 FYEKMQ (reference sequence). The CDR3 length is 18 residues. Losses at the gene ends were 8 bases for V and 0 bases for J; bases not matched to a gene: 10. CDR3: CASHRWLAGGTNTGELFF. The CDR3, as DNA: TGTGCCAGCCATAGGTGGCTAGCGGGAGGGACGAACACCGGGGAGCTGTTTTTT.

The chain employs TRBV6-2 or TRBV6-3 and TRBJ2-7; 8 bases are shared with TRBD1. V shed 5 bases and J 2 bases; nucleotides not matched to a gene: 11. Germline V gene data show CDR1 as MNHEY and CDR2 as SVGEGT. This CDR3 contains 16 residues. The CDR3 nucleotides are TGTGCCAGCAGTCAACTCATGACAGGGGTAACCTACGAGCAGTACTTC. Amino acids: CASSQLMTGVTYEQYF.

The chain is built from TRBV21-1 and TRBJ2-3; the table gives TRBD1 as D, unverified against the DNA. TRBV21-1 is an annotated pseudogene. The CDR3 has 16 amino acids. In DNA form, the CDR3 reads TGTGCCAGCAGGGGTCCGGACAGGTTTAGCACAGATACGCAGTATTTT. Its protein product is CASRGPDRFSTDTQYF.

The V call is TRBV4-3, the J call TRBJ1-1, with D maybe TRBD1 (5 bases). CDR1 is LGHNA, CDR2 YSLEER, per germline. The CDR3 spans 15 residues. Trimming pared 1 base from V and 0 bases from J, leaving 9 bases between. CDR3 loop: CASSQGQPMNTEAFF. The CDR3 DNA reads as TGCGCCAGCAGCCAAGGACAGCCGATGAACACTGAAGCTTTCTTT.

The chain carries TRBV6-1 and TRBJ2-7; D perhaps matches TRBD1 (6 bases). CDR3 size: 16 residues. Germline CDR1 is MNHNS and CDR2 is SASEGT. V was cut by 1 base and J by 0 bases, with 13 bases left in between. CDR3 amino acids: CASSEVGGASSYEQYF. CDR3 DNA sequence: TGTGCCAGCAGTGAAGTTGGGGGCGCATCCTCCTACGAGCAGTACTTC.

V usage is TRBV11-3 and J usage is TRBJ2-3; D is perhaps TRBD1 (6 bases). Trimming cost V 1 base and J 0 bases, with 11 bases left between them. The CDR3 is 16 residues long. Germline V gene sequence: CDR1 SGHNT, CDR2 YENEEA. This CDR3 reads CASSLATGPSTDTQYF. CDR3 sequence (DNA): TGTGCCAGCAGCTTAGCCACAGGGCCTAGCACAGATACGCAGTATTTT.